A single sample gave rise to the 3 T cell receptor beta chains below, sequenced in a study of cytomegalovirus exposure and HLA in healthy donors. The PCR contained 60 Vbeta and 13 Jbeta primers. Here immunoSEQ multiplex PCR was the method, and the copy in TCRdb shows in-frame clones only, minus some. The sample lists roughly 120,000 clones, about 74% occurring once. Sequenced sample: PBMCs. Receptors were obtained from a woman aged 50 to 60 in good health and CMV-seropositive.

This rearrangement joins TRBV7-2 to TRBJ2-7; a weak D match, TRBD1 (5 bases). The germline CDR1 and CDR2 sequences are SGHTA and FQGNSA. The CDR3 spans 14 residues. V lost 7 bases to trimming and J lost 7 bases, with 20 bases between them. The CDR3 sequence is CASTSVGGASEQYF. The CDR3 DNA sequence: TGTGCCAGCACTTCAGTAGGTGGGGCTTCTGAGCAGTACTTC.

The chain employs TRBV28 and TRBJ2-7; D gene ambiguous. Per the germline V gene, CDR1 is MDHEN and CDR2 is SYDVKM. The CDR3 loop spans 12 amino acids. V lost 2 bases and J 3 bases, leaving 5 bases between the germline ends. CDR3 sequence (DNA): TGTGCCAGCAGTTTAGGAGACTACGAGCAGTACTTC. It translates to CASSLGDYEQYF.

V is TRBV19 and J is TRBJ1-2, with D hard to call. The V end was cut by 3 bases, the J end by 4 bases, with 12 bases between. The V gene's germline CDR1 is LNHDA and CDR2 SQIVND (reference sequence). The CDR3 contains 14 residues. CDR3: CASSIGSLSYGYTF. The CDR3 DNA sequence: TGTGCCAGTAGTATTGGGAGCCTCTCCTATGGCTACACCTTC.